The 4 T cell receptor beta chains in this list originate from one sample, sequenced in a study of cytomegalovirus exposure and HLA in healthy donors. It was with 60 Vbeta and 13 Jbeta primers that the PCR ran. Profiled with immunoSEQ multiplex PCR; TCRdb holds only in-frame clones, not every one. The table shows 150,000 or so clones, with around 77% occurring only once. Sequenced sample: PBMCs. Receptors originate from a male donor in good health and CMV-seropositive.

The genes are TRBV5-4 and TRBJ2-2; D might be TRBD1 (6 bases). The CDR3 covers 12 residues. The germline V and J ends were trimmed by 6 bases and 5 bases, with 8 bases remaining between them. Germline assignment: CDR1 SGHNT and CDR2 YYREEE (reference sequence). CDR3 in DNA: TGTGCCAGCACAGGGGTTACCGGGGAGCTGTTTTTT. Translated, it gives CASTGVTGELFF.

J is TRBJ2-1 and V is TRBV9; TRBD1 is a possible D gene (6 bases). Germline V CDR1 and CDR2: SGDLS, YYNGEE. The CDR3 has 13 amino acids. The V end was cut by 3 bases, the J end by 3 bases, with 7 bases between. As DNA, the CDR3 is TGTGCCAGCAGCGCGGACAGCTACAATGAGCAGTTCTTC. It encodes CASSADSYNEQFF.

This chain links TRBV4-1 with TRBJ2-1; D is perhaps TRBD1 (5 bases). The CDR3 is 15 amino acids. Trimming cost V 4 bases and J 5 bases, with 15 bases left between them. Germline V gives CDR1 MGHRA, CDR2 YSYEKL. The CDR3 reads CASSPLYQGHNEQFF. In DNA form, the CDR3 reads TGCGCCAGCAGCCCATTGTACCAGGGCCACAATGAGCAGTTCTTC.

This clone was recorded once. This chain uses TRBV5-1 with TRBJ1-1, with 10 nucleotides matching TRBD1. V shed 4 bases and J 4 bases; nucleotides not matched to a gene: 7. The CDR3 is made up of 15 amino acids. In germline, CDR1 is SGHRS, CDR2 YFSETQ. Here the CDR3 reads CASSLTGGAGTEAFF. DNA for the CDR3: TGCGCCAGCAGCCTGACAGGGGGCGCGGGCACTGAAGCTTTCTTT.